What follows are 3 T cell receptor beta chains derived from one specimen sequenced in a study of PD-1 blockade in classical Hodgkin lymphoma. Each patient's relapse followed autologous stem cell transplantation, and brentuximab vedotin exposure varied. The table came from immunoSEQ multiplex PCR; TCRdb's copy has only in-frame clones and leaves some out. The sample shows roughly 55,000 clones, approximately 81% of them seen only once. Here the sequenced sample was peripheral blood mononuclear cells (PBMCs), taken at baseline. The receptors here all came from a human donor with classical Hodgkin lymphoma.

In DNA form, the CDR3 reads TGTGCCAGCAGTAAGGGGGAGAGCTCCTACGAGCAGTACGTC. It yields the protein CASSKGESSYEQYV. The V and J genes are TRBV6-1 and TRBJ2-7; D possibly corresponds to TRBD1 (6 bases). The CDR3 loop spans 14 amino acids. Trimming cost V 5 bases and J 0 bases, with 11 bases left between them. Germline V CDR1 and CDR2: MNHNS, SASEGT.

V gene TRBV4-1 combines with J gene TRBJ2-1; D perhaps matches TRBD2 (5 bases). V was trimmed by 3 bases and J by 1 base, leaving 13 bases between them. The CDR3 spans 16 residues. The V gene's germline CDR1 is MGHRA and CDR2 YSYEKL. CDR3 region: CASSHVTKGSYNEQFF. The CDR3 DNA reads TGCGCCAGCAGCCATGTGACTAAAGGGTCCTACAATGAGCAGTTCTTC.

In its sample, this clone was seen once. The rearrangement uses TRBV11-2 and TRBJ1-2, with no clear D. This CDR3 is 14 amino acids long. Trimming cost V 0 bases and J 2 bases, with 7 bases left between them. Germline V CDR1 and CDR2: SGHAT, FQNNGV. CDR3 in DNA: TGTGCCAGCAGCTTAGATGGTACAAACTATGGCTACACCTTC. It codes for CASSLDGTNYGYTF.